Reported below is one T cell receptor beta chain. Its target is unknown. In the PCR, 60 Vbeta and 13 Jbeta primers were used. Sequencing was performed with immunoSEQ multiplex PCR; in TCRdb, only in-frame clones are kept and a portion is missing. The sample's table shows around 140,000 clones. The length of the CDR3 is 16 residues. Trimming cost V 4 bases and J 8 bases, with 25 bases left between them. Per the germline V gene, CDR1 is SQVTM and CDR2 is ANQGSEA. The data are from a study of cytomegalovirus exposure and HLA in healthy donors. Background on the study: In a previous analysis, 110 million or so unique TCR beta sequences were found from 150 million to 200 million T cells.

Findings and caveats of the study: Cytomegalovirus-associated status was assigned to approximately 160 TCR beta chains. In an earlier analysis, most TCR beta V segments were productive about 87% or about 30% of the time. Relative to the approximately 700-donor mean, N-insertions were reportedly fewer in an Asian-associated ancestry cluster in a later analysis.

This chain connects TRBV29-1 to TRBJ2-3; tentative D call: TRBD1 (6 bases). The source material was PBMCs. This clonotype originated in a woman aged 40-49 years in good health and CMV-seropositive. Here the CDR3 DNA reads TGCAGCGTTGGACCGATGGGCCAGGGGACAACAAGTACGCAGTATTTT. Protein: CSVGPMGQGTTSTQYF.